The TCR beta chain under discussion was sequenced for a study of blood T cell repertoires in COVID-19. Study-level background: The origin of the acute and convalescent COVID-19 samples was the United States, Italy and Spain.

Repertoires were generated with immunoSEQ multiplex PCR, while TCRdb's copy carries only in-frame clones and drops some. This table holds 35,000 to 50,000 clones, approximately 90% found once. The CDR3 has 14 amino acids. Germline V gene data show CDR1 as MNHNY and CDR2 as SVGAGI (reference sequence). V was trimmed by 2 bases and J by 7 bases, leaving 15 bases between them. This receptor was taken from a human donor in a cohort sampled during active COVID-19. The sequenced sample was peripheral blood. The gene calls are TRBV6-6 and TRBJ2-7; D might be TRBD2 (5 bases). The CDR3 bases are TGTGCCAGCAGTTACAGTGGAGGTTTGGAAGAGCAGTACTTC. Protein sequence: CASSYSGGLEEQYF.